Below, one TCR beta chain is given with its context. This clonotype was seen at least ten times. Its antigen is currently not known. Base-call qualities are not available, and no considerably larger clone is one nucleotide away. The junction carries 10 bases between V and J, which are trimmed by 7 bases and 3 bases respectively. The CDR3, cysteine through phenylalanine, is 12 amino acids long. The sequence is cut down to CDR3 DNA, 36 bases in frame from base 1. CDR1 and CDR2 (MDHEN, SYDVKM) derive from the germline V gene. This sample is drawn from a study of regulatory T cells in long-lasting Graves disease (dated by TCRdb to the early 2020s). With respect to the entire study: Persistent Graves' disease meant more than 5 years of antithyroid drug treatment with TSH receptor autoantibodies that stayed positive. The study was conducted in China and was registered as a clinical trial. A total of roughly 33 samples underwent TCR sequencing: about 13 from persistent and some 20 from newly diagnosed Graves' disease patients. Peripheral blood TCR sequencing and RNA sequencing compared persistent Graves' disease patients with newly diagnosed Graves' disease patients. On average, persistent Graves' disease patients in the clinical cohort had been on antithyroid drugs for around ten years. Results and caveats for the whole study, not just this receptor: As a limitation, the authors acknowledged that the small sample size may reduce accuracy. TRBV28, TRBJ1-2 and TRBJ2-5 were preferentially used in persistent disease, while TRBV20-1 and TRBJ2-1 were favored in newly diagnosed disease. Sequencing and analysis were limited to the TCR beta chain. Patients with persistent disease shared more public clonotypes (around 2,500) than newly diagnosed patients did (966). Compared with newly diagnosed patients, persistent Graves' disease patients had lower TCR Shannon entropy and fewer highly expanded clones, which suggests clonal expansion. Peripheral blood alone was examined, since thyroid tissue, which constituted the primary lesion, could not be accessed.

This sample's time point label indicates: persistent/refractory GD, antithyroid drugs over 5 years with positive TRAb. RNA was extracted from PBMCs in TRIzol for both TCR sequencing and RNA sequencing. The diagnosis of Graves' disease followed American Thyroid Association guidelines. Patients were recruited from an endocrinology department in Xi'an, China. From each patient, about 8.9 milliliters of peripheral blood was collected into an EDTA anticoagulant tube. PBMCs were isolated by Ficoll Paque Plus density gradient separation without further T cell sorting. An Agilent 2100 Bioanalyzer and agarose gel were used to check RNA quality, while a NanoDrop 2000 measured RNA concentration. To prepare the library, multiplex PCR was applied. Sequencing was performed on an Illumina HiSeq 4000. iRepertoire HTBI primers and Arm-PCR amplification of CDR3 regions were used to construct TCR beta libraries. Before sequencing, the PCR products went through gel purification. The authors processed their data as follows. Across samples, 55 to 80 TRBV and 14 TRBJ segments were identified and used for gene usage analysis of CDR3 amino acid clonotypes. Filtered high-quality paired reads were merged into contigs using COPE and FqMerger. BLAST was used to align contigs to the IMGT TRBV, TRBD and TRBJ reference genes, and CDR3 was defined following IMGT. Clonotypes above 0.1% frequency were classified as highly expanded clones. Shannon entropy served as the measure of repertoire diversity, while the Gini coefficient captured V-J evenness. A clonotype found in more than one individual was treated as public. TCRdb reanalyzed the raw reads on its own, using fastp at Q25 for trimming and MiXCR for clone calling, and kept in-frame beta chains. CDR3 protein sequences are deduplicated, and each keeps its most common genes and DNA. The V and J calls were not made by the authors but by TCRdb's processing. The sample table records 500,000 to 800,000 distinct CDR3 sequences; roughly 30% of these occur just once. The ten largest make up about 40% of the sample.

This TCR derives from a female donor with Graves disease. Specimen: peripheral blood mononuclear cells (PBMCs), collected when the disease was refractory, from a patient treated with antithyroid drugs. Recombination linked TRBV28 to TRBJ2-7; the D gene identity is not certain. The CDR3 corresponds to CASKAGLYEQYF. DNA sequence: TGTGCCAGCAAGGCAGGCCTCTACGAGCAGTACTTC.